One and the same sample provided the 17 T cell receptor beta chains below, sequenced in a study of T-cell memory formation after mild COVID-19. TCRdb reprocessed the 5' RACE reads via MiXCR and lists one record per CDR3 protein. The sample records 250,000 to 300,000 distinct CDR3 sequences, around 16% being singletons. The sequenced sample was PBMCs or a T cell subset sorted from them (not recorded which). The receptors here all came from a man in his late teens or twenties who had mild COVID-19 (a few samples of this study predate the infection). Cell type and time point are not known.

The CDR3 spells CASSIMGQGDEQFF. The CDR3, as DNA: TGTGCCAGTAGTATCATGGGACAGGGTGATGAGCAGTTCTTC. The chain links TRBV19 to TRBJ2-1; 9 nucleotides agree with TRBD1. This CDR3 has 14 amino acids. V trimming: 3 bases; J trimming: 8 bases; junction bases outside the gene matches: 5. Germline V lookup: CDR1 LNHDA, CDR2 SQIVND (reference sequence).

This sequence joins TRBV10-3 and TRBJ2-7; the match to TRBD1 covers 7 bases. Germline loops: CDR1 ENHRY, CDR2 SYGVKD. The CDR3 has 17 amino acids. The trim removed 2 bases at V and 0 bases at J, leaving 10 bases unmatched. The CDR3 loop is CAISEGTDRADSYEQYF. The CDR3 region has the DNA TGTGCCATCAGTGAGGGGACCGACAGGGCCGACTCCTACGAGCAGTACTTC.

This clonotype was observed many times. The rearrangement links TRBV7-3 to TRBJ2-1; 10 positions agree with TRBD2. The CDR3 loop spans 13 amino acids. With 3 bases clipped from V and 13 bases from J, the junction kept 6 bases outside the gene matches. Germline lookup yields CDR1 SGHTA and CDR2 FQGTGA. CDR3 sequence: CASSFKTSGPQFF. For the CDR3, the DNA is TGTGCCAGCAGCTTCAAGACTAGCGGGCCACAGTTCTTC.

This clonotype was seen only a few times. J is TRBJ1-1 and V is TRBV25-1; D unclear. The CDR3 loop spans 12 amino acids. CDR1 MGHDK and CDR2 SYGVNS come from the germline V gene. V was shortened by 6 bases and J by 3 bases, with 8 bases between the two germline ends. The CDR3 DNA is TGTGCCAGCAGCGTGAGTGACACTGAAGCTTTCTTT. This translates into CASSVSDTEAFF.

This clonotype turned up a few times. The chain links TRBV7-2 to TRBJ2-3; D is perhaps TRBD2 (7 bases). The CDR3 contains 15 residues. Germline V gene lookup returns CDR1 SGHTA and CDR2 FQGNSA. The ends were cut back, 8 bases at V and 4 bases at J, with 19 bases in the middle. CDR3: CASPNRGAGSDTQYF. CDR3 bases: TGTGCCAGCCCCAACCGGGGGGCCGGTTCAGATACGCAGTATTTT.

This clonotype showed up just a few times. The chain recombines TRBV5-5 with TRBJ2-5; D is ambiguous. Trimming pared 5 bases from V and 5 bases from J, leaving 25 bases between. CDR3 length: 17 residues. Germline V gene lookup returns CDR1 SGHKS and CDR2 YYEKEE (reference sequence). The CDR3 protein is CASSSWELPEPWETQYF. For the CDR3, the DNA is TGTGCCAGCAGTTCCTGGGAATTGCCGGAGCCGTGGGAGACCCAGTACTTC.

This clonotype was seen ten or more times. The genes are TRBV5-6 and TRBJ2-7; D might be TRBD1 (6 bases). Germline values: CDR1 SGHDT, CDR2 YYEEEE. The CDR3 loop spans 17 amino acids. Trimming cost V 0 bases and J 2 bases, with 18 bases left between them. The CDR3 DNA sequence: TGTGCCAGCAGCTTGGGGCCAGGACAGAGTAATACCTACGAGCAGTACTTC. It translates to CASSLGPGQSNTYEQYF.

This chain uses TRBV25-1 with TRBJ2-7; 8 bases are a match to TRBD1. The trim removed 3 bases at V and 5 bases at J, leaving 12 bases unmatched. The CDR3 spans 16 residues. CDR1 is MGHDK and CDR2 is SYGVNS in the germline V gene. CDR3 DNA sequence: TGTGCCAGCAGTGATTCACAGGGGGTAGTCTTTAACGAGCAGTACTTC. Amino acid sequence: CASSDSQGVVFNEQYF.

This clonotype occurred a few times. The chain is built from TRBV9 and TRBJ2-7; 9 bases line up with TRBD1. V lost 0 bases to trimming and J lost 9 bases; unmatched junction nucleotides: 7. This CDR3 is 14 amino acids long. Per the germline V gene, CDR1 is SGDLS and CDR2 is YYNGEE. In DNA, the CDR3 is TGTGCCAGCAGCGTAGGTGGACAGGGGCCGGTGCAGTACTTC. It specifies CASSVGGQGPVQYF.

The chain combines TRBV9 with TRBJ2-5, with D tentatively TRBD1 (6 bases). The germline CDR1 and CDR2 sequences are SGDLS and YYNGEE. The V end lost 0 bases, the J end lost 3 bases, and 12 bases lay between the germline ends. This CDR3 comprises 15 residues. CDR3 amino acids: CASSVGSQGKETQYF. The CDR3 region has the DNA TGTGCCAGCAGCGTAGGGTCACAGGGAAAAGAGACCCAGTACTTC.

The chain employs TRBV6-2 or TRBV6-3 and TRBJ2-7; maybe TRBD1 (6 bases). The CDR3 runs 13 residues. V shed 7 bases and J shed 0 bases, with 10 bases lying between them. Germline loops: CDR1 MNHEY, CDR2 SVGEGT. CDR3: CASKQGYSYEQYF. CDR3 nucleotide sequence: TGTGCCAGCAAACAGGGTTACTCCTACGAGCAGTACTTC.

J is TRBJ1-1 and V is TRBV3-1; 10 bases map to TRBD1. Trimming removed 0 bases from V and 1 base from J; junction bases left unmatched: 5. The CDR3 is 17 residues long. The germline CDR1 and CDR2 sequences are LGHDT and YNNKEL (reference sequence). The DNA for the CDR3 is TGTGCCAGCAGCCAAGATGTGGGGACAGGGGAGAACACTGAAGCTTTCTTT. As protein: CASSQDVGTGENTEAFF.

This CDR3 is CASRRAGGATNEKLFF. The CDR3 nucleotides are TGTGCCAGCAGGCGTGCAGGGGGAGCAACTAATGAAAAACTGTTTTTT. The genes are TRBV6-6 and TRBJ1-4; 7 bases are shared with TRBD1. The CDR3 is 16 amino acids. Germline V gene sequence: CDR1 MNHNY, CDR2 SVGAGI (reference sequence). The J segment lost 0 bases and the V segment lost 6 bases, leaving 7 bases of the junction unmatched.

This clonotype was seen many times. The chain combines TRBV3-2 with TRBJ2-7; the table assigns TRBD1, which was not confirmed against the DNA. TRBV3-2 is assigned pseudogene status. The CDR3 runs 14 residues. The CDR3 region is CASSHRTENYEQYF. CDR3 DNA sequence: TGTGCCAGCAGCCATAGGACAGAAAATTACGAGCAGTACTTC.

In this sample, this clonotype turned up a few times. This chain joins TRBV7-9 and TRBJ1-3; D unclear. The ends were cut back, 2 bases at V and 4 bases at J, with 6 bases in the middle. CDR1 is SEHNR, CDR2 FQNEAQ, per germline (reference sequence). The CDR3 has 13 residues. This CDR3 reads CASSLNQGNTIYF. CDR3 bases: TGTGCCAGCAGCTTAAACCAGGGAAACACCATATATTTT.

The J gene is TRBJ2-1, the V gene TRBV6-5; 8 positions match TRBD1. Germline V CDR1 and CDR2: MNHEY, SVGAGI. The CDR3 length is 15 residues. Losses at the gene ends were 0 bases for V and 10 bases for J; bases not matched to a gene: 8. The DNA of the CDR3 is TGTGCCAGCAGTTACTCCAGGACAGGGACGGGGGAGCAGTTCTTC. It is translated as CASSYSRTGTGEQFF.

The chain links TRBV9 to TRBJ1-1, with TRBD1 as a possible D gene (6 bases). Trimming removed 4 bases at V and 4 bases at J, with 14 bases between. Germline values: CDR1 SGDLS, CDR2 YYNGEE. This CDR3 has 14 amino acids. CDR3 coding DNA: TGTGCCAGCAGCCATGGACAGATTCGCACTGAAGCTTTCTTT. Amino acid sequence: CASSHGQIRTEAFF. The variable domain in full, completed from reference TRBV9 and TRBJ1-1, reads DSGVTQTPKHLITATGQRVTLRCSPRSGDLSVYWYQQSLDQGLQFLIQYYNGEERAKGNILERFSAQQFPDLHSELNLSSLELGDSALYFCASSHGQIRTEAFFGQGTRLTVV.